These T cell receptor beta chains were read from a single sample in a study of CD4 T cell repertoires in COVID-19. TCRdb's table, derived via immunoSEQ multiplex PCR, lists solely in-frame clones and lacks some. Found here are approximately 75,000 clones, 83% of them singletons; the top ten hold roughly 0.6%. This specimen was CD4+ T cells from peripheral blood, taken after recovery from COVID-19. The origin of the receptors is a human donor who had COVID-19. The CDR3 runs from the conserved cysteine through the conserved F or W. Each record gives: D gene, CDR3 length, clone size, J gene, V gene, CDR3 protein, CDR3 DNA. The D gene is left open where the match is weak. Where a row states a size, it is once, few, many or the class of an expanded clone; other rows omit it.

d_gene: NA; len: 11; abundance: few; j_gene: TRBJ1-1; v_gene: TRBV12-5; CDR3aa: CASGSGREAFF; CDR3nt: TGTGCTAGTGGTTCGGGCAGGGAAGCTTTCTTT
d_gene: TRBD1; len: 15; abundance: NA; j_gene: TRBJ2-7; v_gene: TRBV5-1; CDR3aa: CASSRPGQGNYEQYF; CDR3nt: TGCGCCAGCAGCAGACCGGGACAGGGGAACTACGAGCAGTACTTC
d_gene: NA; len: 13; abundance: NA; j_gene: TRBJ2-7; v_gene: TRBV6-5; CDR3aa: CASRPQGRDEQYF; CDR3nt: TGTGCCAGCAGACCACAGGGTAGGGACGAGCAGTACTTC
d_gene: TRBD2; len: 17; abundance: NA; j_gene: TRBJ2-4; v_gene: TRBV27; CDR3aa: CASSLQDPGLAGNIQYF; CDR3nt: TGTGCCAGCAGTTTGCAAGACCCGGGACTAGCAGGGAACATTCAGTACTTC
d_gene: TRBD2; len: 15; abundance: once; j_gene: TRBJ2-3; v_gene: TRBV7-3; CDR3aa: CASSPQRGGTDTQYF; CDR3nt: TGTGCCAGCAGCCCGCAGCGGGGGGGCACAGATACGCAGTATTTT
d_gene: NA; len: 14; abundance: once; j_gene: TRBJ1-1; v_gene: TRBV19; CDR3aa: CASSNGWGNTEAFF; CDR3nt: TGTGCCAGTAGTAACGGATGGGGGAACACTGAAGCTTTCTTT
d_gene: NA; len: 13; abundance: NA; j_gene: TRBJ1-5; v_gene: TRBV10-2; CDR3aa: CAVGGEVDQPQHF; CDR3nt: TGCGCCGTGGGGGGTGAGGTGGATCAGCCCCAGCATTTT
d_gene: NA; len: 15; abundance: NA; j_gene: TRBJ1-5; v_gene: TRBV5-5; CDR3aa: CASSLGTGSDQPQHF; CDR3nt: TGTGCCAGCAGCCTCGGAACAGGGTCAGATCAGCCCCAGCATTTT
d_gene: NA; len: 16; abundance: NA; j_gene: TRBJ2-2; v_gene: TRBV10-1; CDR3aa: CASSESYASGAGELFF; CDR3nt: TGCGCCAGCAGTGAGTCTTATGCCAGTGGCGCCGGGGAGCTGTTTTTT
d_gene: TRBD2; len: 16; abundance: NA; j_gene: TRBJ2-3; v_gene: TRBV7-2; CDR3aa: CASSFSSGGALDTQYF; CDR3nt: TGTGCCAGCAGCTTCTCTAGCGGGGGGGCGTTAGATACGCAGTATTTT
d_gene: NA; len: 14; abundance: NA; j_gene: TRBJ1-1; v_gene: TRBV3-1/TRBV3-2; CDR3aa: CASSQIGADTEAFF; CDR3nt: TGTGCCAGCAGCCAAATAGGGGCGGACACTGAAGCTTTCTTT
d_gene: TRBD2; len: 18; abundance: once; j_gene: TRBJ2-6; v_gene: TRBV6-4; CDR3aa: CASSDQERDEAGANVLTF; CDR3nt: TGTGCCAGCAGTGACCAGGAGCGGGATGAGGCTGGGGCCAACGTCCTGACTTTC
d_gene: TRBD1; len: 12; abundance: NA; j_gene: TRBJ1-1; v_gene: TRBV19; CDR3aa: CASSGTVTEAFF; CDR3nt: TGTGCCAGTAGCGGGACAGTGACTGAAGCTTTCTTT
d_gene: TRBD2; len: 14; abundance: NA; j_gene: TRBJ2-1; v_gene: TRBV7-9; CDR3aa: CASSLAGGFNEQFF; CDR3nt: TGTGCCAGCAGCTTAGCGGGGGGGTTCAATGAGCAGTTCTTC
d_gene: NA; len: 16; abundance: few; j_gene: TRBJ1-5; v_gene: TRBV11-1; CDR3aa: CASSSRGRRVTQPQHF; CDR3nt: TGTGCCAGCAGCTCCCGGGGACGGCGGGTTACTCAGCCCCAGCATTTT
d_gene: NA; len: 16; abundance: NA; j_gene: TRBJ2-3; v_gene: TRBV10-3; CDR3aa: CAISEAGSMGADTQYF; CDR3nt: TGTGCCATCAGTGAGGCCGGGTCGATGGGCGCAGATACGCAGTATTTT
d_gene: NA; len: 14; abundance: NA; j_gene: TRBJ1-2; v_gene: TRBV28; CDR3aa: CASSTARFNYGYTF; CDR3nt: TGTGCCAGCAGTACCGCCCGGTTCAACTATGGCTACACCTTC
d_gene: TRBD2; len: 17; abundance: NA; j_gene: TRBJ2-3; v_gene: TRBV6-1; CDR3aa: CASSEHGTGGSTDTQYF; CDR3nt: TGTGCCAGCAGTGAACACGGAACGGGGGGGAGCACAGATACGCAGTATTTT
d_gene: NA; len: 14; abundance: NA; j_gene: TRBJ2-7; v_gene: TRBV7-2; CDR3aa: CASSLGVNSYEQYF; CDR3nt: TGTGCCAGCAGCTTAGGTGTCAACTCCTACGAGCAGTACTTC
d_gene: NA; len: 18; abundance: NA; j_gene: TRBJ1-3; v_gene: TRBV15; CDR3aa: CATSRLMAQLSSGNTIYF; CDR3nt: TGTGCCACCAGCAGATTAATGGCCCAACTTAGCTCTGGAAACACCATATATTTT
d_gene: NA; len: 13; abundance: NA; j_gene: TRBJ2-7; v_gene: TRBV19; CDR3aa: CASSIQGNNEQYF; CDR3nt: TGTGCCAGTAGTATTCAGGGGAACAACGAGCAGTACTTC
d_gene: NA; len: 16; abundance: NA; j_gene: TRBJ1-1; v_gene: TRBV5-1; CDR3aa: CASSLVESVVNTEAFF; CDR3nt: TGCGCCAGCAGCTTGGTCGAGTCTGTAGTGAACACTGAAGCTTTCTTT
d_gene: TRBD1; len: 15; abundance: NA; j_gene: TRBJ2-6; v_gene: TRBV5-8; CDR3aa: CASSSDRAGANVLTF; CDR3nt: TGTGCCAGCAGCTCCGACAGGGCTGGGGCCAACGTCCTGACTTTC
d_gene: TRBD1; len: 16; abundance: NA; j_gene: TRBJ1-1; v_gene: TRBV28; CDR3aa: CASSPTGGGGYTEAFF; CDR3nt: TGTGCCAGCAGTCCGACAGGGGGCGGAGGGTACACTGAAGCTTTCTTT
d_gene: NA; len: 12; abundance: NA; j_gene: TRBJ1-6; v_gene: TRBV19; CDR3aa: CASSKGNSPLHF; CDR3nt: TGTGCCAGTAGTAAAGGGAATTCACCCCTCCACTTT
d_gene: TRBD2; len: 14; abundance: NA; j_gene: TRBJ2-1; v_gene: TRBV7-2; CDR3aa: CASSLAGGRNEQFF; CDR3nt: TGTGCCAGCAGCTTGGCGGGAGGAAGGAATGAGCAGTTCTTC
d_gene: TRBD1; len: 16; abundance: few; j_gene: TRBJ2-7; v_gene: TRBV28; CDR3aa: CASSLGGTGIPHEQYF; CDR3nt: TGTGCCAGCAGTTTAGGCGGGACAGGAATTCCCCACGAGCAGTACTTC
d_gene: TRBD1; len: 15; abundance: NA; j_gene: TRBJ1-5; v_gene: TRBV19; CDR3aa: CASSIRDRGNQPQHF; CDR3nt: TGTGCCAGTAGTATACGGGACAGGGGAAACCAGCCCCAGCATTTT
d_gene: NA; len: 15; abundance: NA; j_gene: TRBJ2-2; v_gene: TRBV3-1/TRBV3-2; CDR3aa: CASSLRTANTGELFF; CDR3nt: TGTGCCAGCAGCCTCCGGACAGCGAACACCGGGGAGCTGTTTTTT
d_gene: TRBD1; len: 17; abundance: NA; j_gene: TRBJ1-6; v_gene: TRBV6-2/TRBV6-3; CDR3aa: CASSYSSIAGGPSPLHF; CDR3nt: TGTGCCAGCAGTTACTCGAGTATCGCAGGGGGCCCTTCACCCCTCCACTTT
d_gene: NA; len: 16; abundance: NA; j_gene: TRBJ2-3; v_gene: TRBV7-2; CDR3aa: CASSLGPPGGTDTQYF; CDR3nt: TGTGCCAGCAGCTTGGGCCCCCCGGGGGGCACAGATACGCAGTATTTT
d_gene: TRBD2; len: 17; abundance: NA; j_gene: TRBJ2-3; v_gene: TRBV4-2; CDR3aa: CASSQEVLAGAGDTQYF; CDR3nt: TGTGCCAGCAGCCAAGAAGTACTAGCGGGAGCTGGAGATACGCAGTATTTT
d_gene: TRBD1; len: 16; abundance: NA; j_gene: TRBJ2-3; v_gene: TRBV6-1; CDR3aa: CASSVRQGISTDTQYF; CDR3nt: TGTGCCAGCAGTGTCCGACAGGGGATTAGCACAGATACGCAGTATTTT
d_gene: NA; len: 14; abundance: NA; j_gene: TRBJ1-4; v_gene: TRBV27; CDR3aa: CASSFGQFSEKLFF; CDR3nt: TGTGCCAGCAGTTTCGGGCAATTTAGCGAAAAACTGTTTTTT
d_gene: TRBD1; len: 19; abundance: NA; j_gene: TRBJ1-4; v_gene: TRBV2; CDR3aa: CASSAPRQGNFRGNEKLFF; CDR3nt: TGTGCCAGCAGTGCTCCCCGACAGGGAAATTTCCGTGGGAATGAAAAACTGTTTTTT
d_gene: NA; len: 12; abundance: NA; j_gene: TRBJ1-2; v_gene: TRBV3-1/TRBV3-2; CDR3aa: CASSLSGGPYTF; CDR3nt: TGTGCCAGCAGCTTGTCGGGGGGGCCTTACACCTTC
d_gene: NA; len: 15; abundance: NA; j_gene: TRBJ2-7; v_gene: TRBV7-8; CDR3aa: CASSTLSGGGGEQYF; CDR3nt: TGTGCCAGCAGCACCCTTTCGGGGGGCGGGGGAGAGCAGTACTTC
d_gene: NA; len: 14; abundance: NA; j_gene: TRBJ1-1; v_gene: TRBV7-2; CDR3aa: CASSLLIIRAEAFF; CDR3nt: TGTGCCAGCAGCTTACTAATAATTCGTGCTGAAGCTTTCTTT
d_gene: TRBD2; len: 16; abundance: NA; j_gene: TRBJ2-1; v_gene: TRBV14; CDR3aa: CASSPPTSGRKVEQFF; CDR3nt: TGTGCCAGCAGCCCTCCGACTAGCGGGAGGAAGGTTGAGCAGTTCTTC
d_gene: NA; len: 15; abundance: NA; j_gene: TRBJ2-5; v_gene: TRBV5-1; CDR3aa: CASSLGKGDAETQYF; CDR3nt: TGCGCCAGCAGCTTGGGGAAGGGGGACGCTGAGACCCAGTACTTC
d_gene: TRBD1; len: 14; abundance: once; j_gene: TRBJ2-1; v_gene: TRBV7-2; CDR3aa: CATKAGTGAGEQFF; CDR3nt: TGTGCCACCAAAGCCGGGACAGGGGCCGGTGAGCAGTTCTTC
d_gene: NA; len: 13; abundance: NA; j_gene: TRBJ2-7; v_gene: TRBV19; CDR3aa: CASTSDKSYEQYF; CDR3nt: TGTGCCAGTACCTCGGACAAATCCTACGAGCAGTACTTC
d_gene: NA; len: 13; abundance: NA; j_gene: TRBJ2-7; v_gene: TRBV7-2; CDR3aa: CASSLGPGQEQYF; CDR3nt: TGTGCCAGCAGCTTAGGGCCAGGGCAAGAGCAGTACTTC